This record looks at one TCR beta chain sequence and its context. Its cognate antigen has yet to be identified. Base qualities are not recorded, but no much larger clone differs from it by a single base. Using the deep immunoSEQ assay, TCR CDR3 regions were amplified from genomic DNA by multiplex PCR. Extracted genomic DNA from each cell subset was distributed evenly across all wells of several immunoSEQ 96-well plates, and each plate was treated as a replicate. For sorted subsets, roughly 200 ng of genomic DNA, equivalent to some 30,000 T cell genomes, went into each replicate PCR. The purified libraries were quantified using a Qubit 3.0 fluorometer, sized with a Bioanalyzer 2100, and then quantified again using the KAPA Library Quantification kit. Every immunoSEQ 96-well plate was sequenced on a separate single-read 150-cycle Illumina NextSeq 550 flow cell. In the paper's pipeline: The immunoSEQ output contained only junctional sequences without quality scores, so filtering could not match that applied to full-length reads. To assign V/J genes and CDR3, sequences were annotated against IMGT germline references using PyIR, a Python wrapper for IgBLAST v1.9. Reads with weak V/J assignments (E-value above 1e-6), missing CDR3, stop codons, out-of-frame junctions, or ambiguous translated residues were removed. V3J clonotypes were defined as sequences sharing an identical inferred V gene, J gene, and CDR3 amino acid sequence. Percentage overlap between repertoires was calculated by dividing the number of shared unique clonotypes by the size of the smaller repertoire. RTK rarefaction, the Chao1 estimator, and Recon v2.1 estimates of unobserved clonotypes were used to assess repertoire richness. Generation probabilities were computed with OLGA for all TCRbeta clonotypes obtained by the gDNA method from several donors. This is the immuneACCESS table as TCRdb keeps it, with only in-frame sequences that have V and J called. A part of the clones is gone; compared with another copy, unresolved V genes explain less than half, and the rest is unexplained. The V and J calls and clone size come from that table; D and trimming were worked out from the DNA. The sample table shows hundreds of thousands of clones, and just under 97% are seen once. Of the sample, approximately 0.1% is held by the ten largest clones.

This entry is derived from a study of shared clonotypes between healthy human individuals (dated by TCRdb to the early 2020s). Some background on the complete study: A couple of women and a few men aged 18 to 49 years were included in the cohort. For each donor, CD4 naive and CD4 memory were each run on three plates, CD8 naive on two plates, and CD8 memory on one plate. To estimate repertoire size and how much clonotype sharing occurs between individuals, the study deeply sequenced the blood TCR repertoires of roughly 5 healthy adults. Between about 0.8 and 9 billion PBMCs per donor were obtained by leukapheresis. To increase sequencing depth and limit assay-specific biases, different laboratories used diverse techniques to prepare libraries and sequence TCR repertoires. General study outcomes and caveats: Compared with non-shared clonotypes, the clonotypes found in all four sorted-subset donors had higher generation probabilities. Naive subsets generally had larger estimated clonotype richness than memory subsets. Sampling was restricted to blood, and TCR repertoires in tissues likely differ from the TCR repertoires found in blood. Incomplete sequencing was indicated by rarefaction of sorted-subset datasets, despite the large sequencing depth. Roughly 5.2% of naive CD4, approximately 3.7% of naive CD8, roughly 2.4% of memory CD4, and 0.35% to 0.4% of memory CD8 clonotypes were shared across several donors. Pairwise subsampling indicated that sequencing depth was expected to affect the degree of clonotype sharing among donors. The small number of donors limited the genetic and exposure-history diversity represented.

For the CD8 naive samples, CD45RO-negative cells were positively selected for CCR7, yielding a CD45RA+CCR7+ population from which TemRA cells were excluded. Donors were healthy HIV-negative adults with no recently reported acute infections or vaccinations. Every donor was a Caucasian adult residing in Nashville, Tennessee, USA. After blood collection by leukapheresis, PBMCs were isolated using Ficoll-Histopaque density gradient centrifugation and then cryopreserved in the vapor phase of liquid nitrogen. Analytical flow cytometry was used to check the purity and quantity of each magnetically sorted T cell population. From each sorted fraction, genomic DNA was isolated and quantified by UV absorbance on a Nanodrop 2000c. V is reduced by 2 bases and J by 6 bases, leaving a spacing of 8 bases between them. For CDR1 and CDR2, the germline V gene (reference sequence) lists MNHEY and SMNVEV. From the cysteine up to the phenylalanine, the CDR3 has a length of 13 residues. CDR3 DNA is the only sequence kept; it has 39 bases, read in frame from the first base.

The chain couples TRBV27 to TRBJ2-1, with the D segment identity uncertain. The sequencing sample was made of naive CD8+ T cells sorted from blood. Interpreted using the paper, the cell subset or site label stands for: CD45RA+CCR7+. The receptor was isolated from a woman in her twenties or thirties in good health. The DNA sequence follows: TGTGCCAGCAGTTTAAGTAAGTCCAATGAGCAGTTCTTC. Its translation reads: CASSLSKSNEQFF.